The 7 T cell receptor beta chains below were found in one sample sequenced in a study of early T cells in non-severe SARS-CoV-2 infection. A single record per CDR3 protein comes from TCRdb applying MiXCR to the 5' RACE reads. The data show 40,000 or so distinct CDR3 sequences, with 5% to 5.5% seen just once and under 7% held by the top ten. The sample in question was whole blood, obtained at baseline. The receptors were gathered from an adult who was a healthcare worker with PCR-confirmed SARS-CoV-2 infection or an uninfected control (not recorded which).

This clonotype was detected only a few times. The CDR3 DNA reads as TGCGCCAGCAGCGCAACTGTATTGACGGCGAACACCGGGGAGCTGTTTTTT. It is translated as CASSATVLTANTGELFF. This chain connects TRBV10-1 to TRBJ2-2; D is ambiguous. Germline V gene data show CDR1 as WNHNN and CDR2 as SYGVQD (reference sequence). Trimming left V 6 bases short and J 0 bases short, with 17 bases between. The length of the CDR3 is 17 residues.

Many counts were recorded for this clonotype. V is TRBV4-3 and J is TRBJ1-2, with no clear D. The CDR3 spans 15 residues. CDR1 LGHNA and CDR2 YSLEER come from the germline V gene. Trimming shortened V by 0 bases and J by 0 bases, and 8 bases separated the two germline ends. DNA of the CDR3: TGCGCCAGCAGCCAAGATCAGATTCCTAACTATGGCTACACCTTC. It translates to CASSQDQIPNYGYTF.

V is TRBV4-1 and J is TRBJ1-2; D not certain. The germline V and J ends were trimmed by 0 bases and 1 base, with 9 bases remaining between them. This CDR3 contains 15 residues. Germline lookup yields CDR1 MGHRA and CDR2 YSYEKL. The CDR3 loop reads CASSQDTQSNYGYTF. Written as DNA, the CDR3 is TGCGCCAGCAGCCAAGATACTCAGAGTAACTATGGCTACACCTTC.

This clonotype occurred many times. The gene calls are TRBV27 and TRBJ2-4; the match to TRBD1 covers 10 bases. Germline V gene lookup returns CDR1 MNHEY and CDR2 SMNVEV (reference sequence). With V trimmed by 3 bases and J by 8 bases, 7 bases remained unmatched. CDR3 length equals 15 residues. The CDR3 protein is CASSFTIGQGDIQYF. The CDR3 region has the DNA TGTGCCAGCAGTTTCACAATCGGACAGGGGGACATTCAGTACTTC.

This clonotype has more than one count but fewer than ten. V usage is TRBV5-1 and J usage is TRBJ2-1, with 7 bases lining up with TRBD2. The CDR3 loop spans 16 amino acids. Germline V gene sequence: CDR1 SGHRS, CDR2 YFSETQ. V was pared by 3 bases and J by 5 bases, with 11 bases of the junction left unmatched. CDR3 in amino acids: CASSSGLVEYNNEQFF. The CDR3 region has the DNA TGCGCCAGCAGCTCCGGACTAGTTGAGTATAACAATGAGCAGTTCTTC.

This clonotype was observed at least ten times. V is TRBV27 and J is TRBJ2-1; no reliable D call. Germline V CDR1 and CDR2: MNHEY, SMNVEV (reference sequence). The V gene lost 5 bases and the J gene lost 5 bases, with 13 bases spanning the gap. The CDR3 totals 14 residues. This chain's CDR3 is CASSLGQSHNEQFF. For the CDR3, the DNA is TGTGCCAGCAGTCTTGGGCAGAGTCACAATGAGCAGTTCTTC.

This clonotype was observed many times. The chain carries TRBV18 and TRBJ2-1; D is unresolved. The CDR3 has 13 amino acids. Germline V gives CDR1 KGHSH, CDR2 LQKENI. V was pared by 0 bases and J by 6 bases, with 6 bases between. The CDR3 DNA is TGTGCCAGCTCACCACCGGACCTCAATGAGCAGTTCTTC. Translation gives CASSPPDLNEQFF.